This TCR beta chain was recorded in a study of T cell repertoires in cytomegalovirus infection. The overall study: HLA-B-restricted CMV epitopes that are well studied were used alongside recently identified HLA-C-restricted ones. CMV infection and matching HLA type were both indicated by public TCR beta signatures.

MiXCR, applied by TCRdb to the reads, yields one record per CDR3 protein. The sample lists about 770,000 distinct CDR3 sequences; almost 30% were seen once. This clonotype was detected many times. What it binds is unknown. V lost 2 bases and J 0 bases, leaving 6 bases between the germline ends. This CDR3 spans 14 amino acids. Germline V gene data show CDR1 as MNHEY and CDR2 as SVGAGI. Study-wide results and limits: People with CMV and the relevant HLA were identified by cumulative public TCR beta family frequency. The response measured ex vivo was dominated by TCR beta clonotypes (HLA-C-restricted and CMV-specific).

The material sequenced was cultured CD8+ T cells from PBMCs, taken from culture after CMV antigen stimulation. The clonotype originates from a human donor in good health (CMV status not recorded). Some clones in this sample may be carry-over from other donors' samples. This rearrangement joins TRBV6-5 to TRBJ2-3, with D perhaps matching TRBD2 (6 bases). The CDR3 sequence is CASSYSGSTDTQYF. CDR3 nucleotides: TGTGCCAGCAGTTACAGCGGGAGCACAGATACGCAGTATTTT.